A selection of T cell receptor beta chains follows, all from one sample in a study of cytomegalovirus exposure and HLA in healthy donors. Data came from immunoSEQ multiplex PCR; TCRdb stores just in-frame clones and leaves some out. The sample lists about 100,000 clones, roughly three quarters occurring once. The sample consisted of PBMCs. The receptors come from a woman aged 45-60 years in good health and CMV-seropositive. Each CDR3 is given with its conserved first and last residue. D genes are given only for firm matches. Size is omitted from some rows. Given values are once, few, many or a class for expanded clones.

v_call	d_call	j_call	clone_size	cdr3_aa
TRBV4-1	NA	TRBJ1-6	NA	CASSQGNLRTNNSPLHF
TRBV14	NA	TRBJ1-4	NA	CASSQDLPTRARGLFF
TRBV6-1	TRBD1	TRBJ2-7	NA	CASTRDRTPYEQYF
TRBV27	TRBD2	TRBJ2-7	NA	CASSLGGGLGNEQYF
TRBV30	TRBD2	TRBJ2-1	NA	CAWSSGVLYNEQFF
TRBV9	NA	TRBJ2-3	few	CASSPGGGYTDTQYF
TRBV6-1	NA	TRBJ2-5	NA	CASRGGETQYF
TRBV29-1	TRBD1	TRBJ1-1	once	CSALTGQSSTEAFF
TRBV2	TRBD1	TRBJ1-5	NA	CASSPTGRNQPQHF
TRBV27	TRBD1	TRBJ1-5	NA	CASSWDGTGSRQPQHF
TRBV10-3	NA	TRBJ2-7	hyperexpanded	CAISSNRDNSYEQYF
TRBV30	TRBD1	TRBJ2-1	NA	CAWSGGTGPQFF
TRBV7-9	NA	TRBJ2-5	NA	CASSPKKRLGETQYF
TRBV9	NA	TRBJ2-7	NA	CASSRDLQGEWF